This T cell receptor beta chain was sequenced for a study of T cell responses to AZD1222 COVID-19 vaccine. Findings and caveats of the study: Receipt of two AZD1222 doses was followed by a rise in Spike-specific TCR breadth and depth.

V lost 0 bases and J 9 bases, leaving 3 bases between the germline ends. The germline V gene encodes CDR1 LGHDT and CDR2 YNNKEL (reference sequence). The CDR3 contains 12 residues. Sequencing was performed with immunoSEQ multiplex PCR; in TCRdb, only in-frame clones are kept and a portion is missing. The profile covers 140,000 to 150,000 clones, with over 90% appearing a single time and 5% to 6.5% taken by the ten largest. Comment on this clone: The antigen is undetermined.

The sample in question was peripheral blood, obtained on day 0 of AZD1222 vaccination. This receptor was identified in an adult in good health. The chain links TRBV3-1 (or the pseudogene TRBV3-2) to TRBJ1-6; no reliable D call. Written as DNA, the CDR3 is TGTGCCAGCAGCCAAGACGGTTCACCCCTCCACTTT. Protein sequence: CASSQDGSPLHF.